The present entry profiles one TCR beta chain with its context. This entry comes from a study of blood T cell repertoires in COVID-19. The wider study: The United States, Italy and Spain were the sources of the acute and convalescent COVID-19 samples. PBMCs, B-cell-depleted T cells, or T cells provided the cDNA or gDNA that made up the material.

In the study's own analysis: Scientists estimated how many nucleated cells there were by amplifying reference gene primers. Libraries were prepared by immunoSEQ multiplex PCR; TCRdb keeps only in-frame clonotypes and omits some of them. V and J calls and clone size follow that table, whereas D and trimming were derived from the DNA. The repertoire holds 150,000 to 200,000 clones, with roughly nine tenths as singletons. Sequencing was performed on peripheral blood. The sequence derives from a man aged 18 to 29 who had recovered from COVID-19.

CDR3 nucleotides: TGTGCCAGCAGTAGGACAGGGAATTTTGCTCAGCCCCAGCATTTT. Encoded protein: CASSRTGNFAQPQHF. The rearrangement uses TRBV6-5 and TRBJ1-5; 8 bases agree with TRBD1. The CDR3 has 15 residues. Losses at the gene ends were 5 bases for V and 6 bases for J; bases not matched to a gene: 9. Per the germline V gene, CDR1 is MNHEY and CDR2 is SVGAGI.